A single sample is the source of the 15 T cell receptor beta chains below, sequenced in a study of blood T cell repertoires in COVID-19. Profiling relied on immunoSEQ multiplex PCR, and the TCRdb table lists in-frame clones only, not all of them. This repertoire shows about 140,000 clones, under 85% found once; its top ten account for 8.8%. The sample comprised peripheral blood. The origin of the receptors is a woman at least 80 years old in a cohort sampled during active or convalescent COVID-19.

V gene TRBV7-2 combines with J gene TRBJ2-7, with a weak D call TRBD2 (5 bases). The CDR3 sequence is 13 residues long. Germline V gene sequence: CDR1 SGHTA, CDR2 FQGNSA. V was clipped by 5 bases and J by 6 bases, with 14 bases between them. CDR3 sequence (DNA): TGTGCCAGCAGCCCCGGGATGGGCGGCGAGCAGTACGTC. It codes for CASSPGMGGEQYV.

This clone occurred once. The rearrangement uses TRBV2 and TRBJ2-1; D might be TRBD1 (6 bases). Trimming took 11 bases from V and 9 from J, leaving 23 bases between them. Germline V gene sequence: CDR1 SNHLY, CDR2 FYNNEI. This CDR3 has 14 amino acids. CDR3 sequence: CAGKAGRGFGEQFF. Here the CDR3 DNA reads TGTGCCGGAAAGGCCGGCAGGGGATTTGGTGAGCAGTTCTTC.

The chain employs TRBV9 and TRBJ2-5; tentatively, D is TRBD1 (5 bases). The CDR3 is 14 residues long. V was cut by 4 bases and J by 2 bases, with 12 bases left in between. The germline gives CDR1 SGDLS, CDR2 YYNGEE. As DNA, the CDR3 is TGTGCCAGCAGCACGGAAGGGGATCAAGAGACCCAGTACTTC. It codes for CASSTEGDQETQYF.

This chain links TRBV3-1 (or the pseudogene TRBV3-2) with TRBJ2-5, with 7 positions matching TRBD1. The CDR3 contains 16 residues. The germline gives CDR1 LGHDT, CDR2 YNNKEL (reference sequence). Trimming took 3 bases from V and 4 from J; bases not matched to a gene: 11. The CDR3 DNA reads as TGTGCCAGCAGCCAGCTGGGAGACAGGGCGGGAGAGACCCAGTACTTC. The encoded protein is CASSQLGDRAGETQYF.

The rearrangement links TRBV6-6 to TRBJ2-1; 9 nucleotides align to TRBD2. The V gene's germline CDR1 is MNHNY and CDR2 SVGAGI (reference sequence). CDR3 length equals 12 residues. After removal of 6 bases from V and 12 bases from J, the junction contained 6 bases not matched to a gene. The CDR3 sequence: CASSSSGGMQFF. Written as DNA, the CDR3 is TGTGCCAGCAGCAGTAGCGGGGGAATGCAGTTCTTC.

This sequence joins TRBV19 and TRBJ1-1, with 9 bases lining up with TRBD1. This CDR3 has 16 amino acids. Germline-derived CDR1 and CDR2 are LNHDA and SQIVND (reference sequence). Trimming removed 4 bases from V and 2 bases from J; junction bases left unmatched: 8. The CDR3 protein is CASSTPPGQGNTEAFF. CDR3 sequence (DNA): TGTGCCAGTAGTACCCCCCCGGGACAGGGAAACACTGAAGCTTTCTTT. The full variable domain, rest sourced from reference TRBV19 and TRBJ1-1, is DGGITQSPKYLFRKEGQNVTLSCEQNLNHDAMYWYRQDPGQGLRLIYYSQIVNDFQKGDIAEGYSVSREKKESFPLTVTSAQKNPTAFYLCASSTPPGQGNTEAFFGQGTRLTVV.

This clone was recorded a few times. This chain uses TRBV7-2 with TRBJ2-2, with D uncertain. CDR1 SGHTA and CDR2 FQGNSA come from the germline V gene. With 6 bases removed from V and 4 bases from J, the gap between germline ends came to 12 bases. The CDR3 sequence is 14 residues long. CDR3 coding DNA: TGTGCCAGCAGATACGGGTCCACCACCGGGGAGCTGTTTTTT. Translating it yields CASRYGSTTGELFF.

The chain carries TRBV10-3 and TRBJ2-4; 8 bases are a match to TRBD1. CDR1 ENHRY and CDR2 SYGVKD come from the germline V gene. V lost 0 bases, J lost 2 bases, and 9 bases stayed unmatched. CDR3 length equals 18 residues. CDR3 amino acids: CAISESGQGAITKNIQYF. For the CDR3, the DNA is TGTGCCATCAGTGAGTCAGGGCAGGGGGCAATTACCAAAAACATTCAGTACTTC.

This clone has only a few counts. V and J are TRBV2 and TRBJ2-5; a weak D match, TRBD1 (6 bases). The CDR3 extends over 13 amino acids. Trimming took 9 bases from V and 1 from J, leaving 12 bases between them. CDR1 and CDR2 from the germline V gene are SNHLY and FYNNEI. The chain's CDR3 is CASRWTVQETQYF. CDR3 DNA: TGTGCCAGTAGATGGACAGTCCAAGAGACCCAGTACTTC.

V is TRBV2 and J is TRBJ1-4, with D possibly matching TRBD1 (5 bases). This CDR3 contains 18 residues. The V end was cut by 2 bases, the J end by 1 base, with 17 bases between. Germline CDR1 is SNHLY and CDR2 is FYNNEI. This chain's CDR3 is CASSESGGVTQTNEKLFF. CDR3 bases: TGTGCCAGCAGTGAAAGTGGGGGGGTGACTCAAACTAATGAAAAACTGTTTTTT. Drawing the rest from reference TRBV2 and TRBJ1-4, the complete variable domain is EPEVTQTPSHQVTQMGQEVILRCVPISNHLYFYWYRQILGQKVEFLVSFYNNEISEKSEIFDDQFSVERPDGSNFTLKIRSTKLEDSAMYFCASSESGGVTQTNEKLFFGSGTQLSVL.

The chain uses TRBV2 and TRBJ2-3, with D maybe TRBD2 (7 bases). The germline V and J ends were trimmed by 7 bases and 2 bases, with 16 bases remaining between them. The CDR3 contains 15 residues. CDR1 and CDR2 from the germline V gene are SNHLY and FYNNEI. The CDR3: CASTGGRLSTDTQYF. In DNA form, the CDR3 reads TGTGCCAGCACGGGGGGCCGGCTGTCCACAGATACGCAGTATTTT. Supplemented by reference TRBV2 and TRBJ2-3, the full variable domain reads EPEVTQTPSHQVTQMGQEVILRCVPISNHLYFYWYRQILGQKVEFLVSFYNNEISEKSEIFDDQFSVERPDGSNFTLKIRSTKLEDSAMYFCASTGGRLSTDTQYFGPGTRLTVL.

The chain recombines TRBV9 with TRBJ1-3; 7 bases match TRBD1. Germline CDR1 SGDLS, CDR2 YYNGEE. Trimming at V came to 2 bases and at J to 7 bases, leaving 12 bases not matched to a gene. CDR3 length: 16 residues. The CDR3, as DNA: TGTGCCAGCAGCGTTGGGTCGACAGGGAGGTTGAACACCATATATTTT. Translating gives CASSVGSTGRLNTIYF.

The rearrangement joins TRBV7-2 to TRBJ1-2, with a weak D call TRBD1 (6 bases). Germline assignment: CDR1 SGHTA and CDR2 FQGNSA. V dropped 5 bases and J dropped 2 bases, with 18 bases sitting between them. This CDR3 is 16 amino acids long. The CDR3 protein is CASSTFRGGLNYGYTF. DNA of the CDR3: TGTGCCAGCAGCACCTTTCGTGGGGGCCTCAACTATGGCTACACCTTC.

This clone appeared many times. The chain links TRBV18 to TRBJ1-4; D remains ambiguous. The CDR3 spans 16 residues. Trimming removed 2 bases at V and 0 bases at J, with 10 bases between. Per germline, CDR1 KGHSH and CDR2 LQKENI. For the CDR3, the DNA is TGTGCCAGCTCACCAGACCTCGGGGCAACTAATGAAAAACTGTTTTTT. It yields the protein CASSPDLGATNEKLFF.

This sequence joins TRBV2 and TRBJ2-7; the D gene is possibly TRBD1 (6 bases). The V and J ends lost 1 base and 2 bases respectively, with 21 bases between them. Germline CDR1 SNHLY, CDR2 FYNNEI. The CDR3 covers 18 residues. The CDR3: CASSEDRRGHGTTYEQYV. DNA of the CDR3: TGTGCCAGCAGTGAAGATCGCCGGGGACACGGCACAACCTACGAGCAGTACGTC.